This TCR beta chain was observed in a study of regulatory T cells in long-lasting Graves disease. Regarding the study as a whole: Repertoires from persistent disease leaned toward TRBV28, TRBJ1-2 and TRBJ2-5.

Arm-PCR of CDR3 regions with iRepertoire HTBI primers generated TCR beta libraries. TCRdb redid the calling of the multiplex PCR reads with MiXCR, one entry per CDR3 protein. The sample shows over 450,000 distinct CDR3 sequences, about 11% of them seen only once. As for time point: newly diagnosed GD, antithyroid drugs for less than 3 months. PBMC-derived RNA was used for the TCR library. This clonotype was found a few times. Its antigen remains unknown. Per the germline V gene, CDR1 is MGHRA and CDR2 is YSYEKL. V was cut by 4 bases and J by 3 bases, with 13 bases left in between. The CDR3 totals 14 residues. This same sample was also part of a study on T cells in Graves' hyperthyroidism and ophthalmopathy. Per that study: Most thyroid clonotypes expanded above 0.001 were also detected in blood.

Material: peripheral blood mononuclear cells (PBMCs), obtained at new diagnosis, from a patient treated with antithyroid drugs. The V gene is TRBV4-1, the J gene TRBJ2-7; D is unresolved. This sequence originates from a woman aged 25-40 years with Graves disease. As DNA, the CDR3 is TGCGCCAGCAGCCCAGAGGTCAGACACTACGAGCAGTACTTC. Its translation is CASSPEVRHYEQYF.